Listed here are 29 T cell receptor beta chains from one sample, sequenced in a study of radiotherapy plus CTLA-4 blockade in lung cancer. Data came from immunoSEQ multiplex PCR; TCRdb stores just in-frame clones and leaves some out. Among 90,000 to 100,000 clones, around 80% were seen once, and the ten largest hold about a quarter. Sequences were derived from peripheral blood, sampled from a patient treated with radiotherapy plus ipilimumab. These receptors originate from a human donor with non-small cell lung cancer that progressed on radiotherapy plus ipilimumab.

The count of this clone is one. The chain is built from TRBV5-1 and TRBJ2-1; weak D call: TRBD2 (8 bases). This CDR3 has 16 amino acids. Germline CDR1 SGHRS, CDR2 YFSETQ. Deletions cut 6 bases from V and 9 bases from J, with 25 bases between. CDR3 protein: CASIPGGSGSLGEQFF. CDR3 sequence (DNA): TGCGCCAGCATACCAGGGGGAAGCGGGAGTCTAGGTGAGCAGTTCTTC. Together with reference TRBV5-1 and TRBJ2-1, the CDR3 gives the full variable domain: KAGVTQTPRYLIKTRGQQVTLSCSPISGHRSVSWYQQTPGQGLQFLFEYFSETQRNKGNFPGRFSGRQFSNSRSEMNVSTLELGDSALYLCASIPGGSGSLGEQFFGPGTRLTVL.

J is TRBJ1-5 and V is TRBV30; D not certain. Trimming cost V 0 bases and J 0 bases, with 9 bases left between them. The germline CDR1 and CDR2 sequences are GTSNPN and SVGIG (reference sequence). CDR3 length equals 15 residues. CDR3 amino acids: CAWSVLGYSNQPQHF. The DNA for the CDR3 is TGTGCCTGGAGTGTATTGGGGTATAGCAATCAGCCCCAGCATTTT.

This clone has just one count. This chain links TRBV6-1 with TRBJ2-7; D is possibly TRBD1 (6 bases). Germline-derived CDR1 and CDR2 are MNHNS and SASEGT. V shed 4 bases and J shed 4 bases, with 11 bases lying between them. This CDR3 spans 13 amino acids. The DNA for the CDR3 is TGTGCCAGCAGTGCCCGAGGGGGATACGAGCAGTACGTC. This sequence encodes CASSARGGYEQYV.

The rearrangement uses TRBV27 and TRBJ2-1; D is ambiguous. This CDR3 has 11 residues. Germline V gene sequence: CDR1 MNHEY, CDR2 SMNVEV (reference sequence). Between the trimmed V and J ends, which lost 6 bases and 7 bases, there was a span of 7 bases. The DNA of the CDR3 is TGTGCCAGCAGCTATTTAAATGAGCAGTTCTTC. This sequence encodes CASSYLNEQFF.

This chain uses TRBV6-5 with TRBJ2-7; 9 bases map to TRBD2. The CDR3 consists of 15 residues. The germline CDR1 and CDR2 sequences are MNHEY and SVGAGI. The V and J ends lost 5 bases and 7 bases, in that order; junction bases with no gene match: 12. The CDR3 region is CASSTLREGLREQYV. CDR3 nucleotides: TGTGCCAGCAGTACCCTGCGGGAGGGCCTAAGGGAGCAGTACGTC.

The table lists this clone with a few counts. For the CDR3, the DNA is TGTGCCAGTAGTATATACGAGAACACTGAAGCTTTCTTT. Its translation: CASSIYENTEAFF. The chain employs TRBV19 and TRBJ1-1; D remains ambiguous. V lost 2 bases and J 1 base, leaving 5 bases between the germline ends. This CDR3 spans 13 amino acids. The germline V gene has CDR1 LNHDA and CDR2 SQIVND (reference sequence). Variable domain in full (rest from reference TRBV19 and TRBJ1-1): DGGITQSPKYLFRKEGQNVTLSCEQNLNHDAMYWYRQDPGQGLRLIYYSQIVNDFQKGDIAEGYSVSREKKESFPLTVTSAQKNPTAFYLCASSIYENTEAFFGQGTRLTVV.

The V gene is TRBV5-3, the J gene TRBJ2-7; D gene uncertain. TRBV5-3 is an ORF, with its function uncertain. V lost 3 bases and J 6 bases, leaving 13 bases between the germline ends. The CDR3 is made up of 13 amino acids. Here the CDR3 DNA reads TGTGCCAGAAGCTGGGCCCCTAAGCCCGAGCAGTACGTC. Residues: CARSWAPKPEQYV.

The rearrangement links TRBV18 to TRBJ2-1, with 15 bases that match TRBD2. Germline CDR1 is KGHSH and CDR2 is LQKENI. The length of the CDR3 is 16 residues. V shed 5 bases and J 8 bases; nucleotides not matched to a gene: 7. DNA of the CDR3: TGTGCCAGCTCAGCGGGACTAGCGGGAGGAGGGGATGAGCAGTTCTTC. It is translated as CASSAGLAGGGDEQFF.

As concerns this clone: The junction and the germline gene differ at one end; a read error may be behind it. The chain combines TRBV7-2 with TRBJ1-3; tentative D call: TRBD1 (5 bases). The germline V gene encodes CDR1 SGHTA and CDR2 FQGNSA. The CDR3 sequence is 16 residues long. The CDR3 DNA reads TGTGCCAGCAGCCTAGCTGGTCCGGGGCAGGGAAACACCATATATTTT. Protein product: CASSLAGPGQGNTIYF.

This clone appeared a single time. The V call is TRBV5-1, the J call TRBJ2-1; 7 positions match TRBD2. The J segment lost 0 bases and the V segment lost 0 bases, leaving 3 bases of the junction unmatched. The CDR3 has 16 amino acids. Germline CDR1 reads SGHRS; CDR2 reads YFSETQ. CDR3 loop: CASSLVAGASYNEQFF. As DNA, the CDR3 is TGCGCCAGCAGCTTGGTGGCGGGAGCCTCCTACAATGAGCAGTTCTTC.

V usage is TRBV4-1 and J usage is TRBJ2-2; D gene unclear. The CDR3 runs to 16 residues. V lost 0 bases and J 7 bases, leaving 15 bases between the germline ends. CDR1 and CDR2 from the germline V gene are MGHRA and YSYEKL. The CDR3 is CASSQEAEMEFGELFF. In nucleotides, the CDR3 is TGCGCCAGCAGCCAAGAGGCCGAGATGGAGTTCGGGGAGCTGTTTTTT.

The rearrangement joins TRBV19 to TRBJ2-7, with D perhaps TRBD1 (5 bases). The germline CDR1 and CDR2 sequences are LNHDA and SQIVND (reference sequence). V lost 3 bases and J 7 bases, leaving 16 bases between the germline ends. This CDR3 has 14 amino acids. The CDR3 protein is CASSMAGRGREQYV. As DNA, the CDR3 is TGTGCCAGTAGTATGGCAGGGCGCGGTAGGGAGCAGTACGTC.

The chain combines TRBV9 with TRBJ1-3; unclear D gene. Trimming pared 4 bases from V and 4 bases from J, leaving 15 bases between. CDR1 SGDLS and CDR2 YYNGEE come from the germline V gene. The CDR3 has 15 residues. DNA for the CDR3: TGTGCCAGCAGCCAAGGAACCCTGGGGGGAAACACCATATATTTT. Translation gives CASSQGTLGGNTIYF.

J is TRBJ1-2 and V is TRBV6-6; D is perhaps TRBD1 (5 bases). The CDR3 has 12 residues. Per germline, CDR1 MNHNY and CDR2 SVGAGI (reference sequence). V gave up 7 bases and J gave up 3 bases, with 9 bases separating them. CDR3 amino acids: CASIGADYGYTF. CDR3 DNA sequence: TGTGCCAGCATCGGGGCGGACTATGGCTACACCTTC.

The table lists this clone with a count of one. CDR3: CASSLSRASISFF. In DNA, the CDR3 is TGTGCCAGCAGCTTAAGTCGCGCTAGTATTTCGTTCTTC. The chain combines TRBV11-2 with TRBJ2-1; D remains ambiguous. The V and J ends lost 2 bases and 15 bases respectively, with 17 bases between them. The germline gives CDR1 SGHAT, CDR2 FQNNGV. This CDR3 region has 13 residues. Complete variable domain (other parts from reference TRBV11-2 and TRBJ2-1): EAGVAQSPRYKIIEKRQSVAFWCNPISGHATLYWYQQILGQGPKLLIQFQNNGVVDDSQLPKDRFSAERLKGVDSTLKIQPAKLEDSAVYLCASSLSRASISFFGPGTRLTVL.

V gene TRBV29-1 combines with J gene TRBJ2-3; 8 nucleotides align to TRBD2. The J segment lost 2 bases and the V segment lost 6 bases, leaving 4 bases of the junction unmatched. CDR3 length equals 13 residues. CDR1 SQVTM and CDR2 ANQGSEA come from the germline V gene. CDR3 loop: CSVGLAHTDTQYF. The CDR3 nucleotides read TGCAGCGTCGGACTAGCCCACACAGATACGCAGTATTTT.

This clone has just one count. The chain has TRBV4-1 and TRBJ2-2, with 9 positions matching TRBD2. V shed 3 bases and J 0 bases; nucleotides not matched to a gene: 5. The CDR3 totals 17 residues. The V gene's germline CDR1 is MGHRA and CDR2 YSYEKL. The CDR3 DNA reads TGCGCCAGCAGCCAGGACCCTAGCGGGACGAACACCGGGGAGCTGTTTTTT. This sequence encodes CASSQDPSGTNTGELFF.

This chain connects TRBV6-5 to TRBJ2-3; 9 nucleotides match TRBD2. This CDR3 contains 16 residues. V lost 2 bases to trimming and J lost 5 bases; unmatched junction nucleotides: 8. CDR1 is MNHEY and CDR2 is SVGAGI in the germline V gene. The CDR3 DNA is TGTGCCAGCAGTTACCGGGCGGGAGGGCCGGGAGATACGCAGTATTTT. Translation gives CASSYRAGGPGDTQYF.

This chain joins TRBV5-1 and TRBJ2-3; 7 positions match TRBD2. Germline V CDR1 and CDR2: SGHRS, YFSETQ. Trimming at V came to 4 bases and at J to 2 bases, leaving 10 bases not matched to a gene. The CDR3 has 16 amino acids. The CDR3 protein is CASSRGVAGSTDTQYF. Here the CDR3 DNA reads TGCGCCAGCAGCCGCGGGGTAGCGGGTTCCACAGATACGCAGTATTTT.

This clone was detected a few times. V and J are TRBV28 and TRBJ2-3; a weak D match, TRBD2 (5 bases). The CDR3 covers 15 residues. Germline V lookup: CDR1 MDHEN, CDR2 SYDVKM. V shed 2 bases and J shed 5 bases, with 14 bases lying between them. The DNA of the CDR3 is TGTGCCAGCAGTTTAGAGGGCCTTGAAGAAGATACGCAGTATTTT. The encoded protein is CASSLEGLEEDTQYF.

The chain employs TRBV7-3 and TRBJ2-2; D is perhaps TRBD1 (6 bases). The germline V gene has CDR1 SGHTA and CDR2 FQGTGA. The CDR3 runs 14 residues. Trimming stripped 5 bases from V and 1 base from J, with 8 bases between. In DNA form, the CDR3 reads TGTGCCAGCAGCCGGGACAAGAACACCGGGGAGCTGTTTTTT. Translated, it gives CASSRDKNTGELFF.

This clone was counted only a few times. The gene calls are TRBV6-6 and TRBJ2-7; D unclear. V lost 5 bases and J 4 bases, leaving 9 bases between the germline ends. This CDR3 has 12 residues. The V gene's germline CDR1 is MNHNY and CDR2 SVGAGI (reference sequence). CDR3 sequence: CASSPTSYEQYV. CDR3 nucleotide sequence: TGTGCCAGCAGTCCGACTTCATACGAGCAGTACGTC.

This chain uses TRBV21-1 with TRBJ2-4; the table gives TRBD2 as D, unverified against the DNA. TRBV21-1 is a listed pseudogene. CDR3 length: 15 amino acids. The CDR3 loop is CASSNVEAAKNIQYF. CDR3 DNA: TGTGCCAGCAGCAATGTAGAGGCAGCCAAAAACATTCAGTACTTC.

The rearrangement uses TRBV18 and TRBJ2-1, with D perhaps TRBD1 or TRBD2 (5 bases each). Germline V CDR1 and CDR2: KGHSH, LQKENI. V gave up 2 bases and J gave up 6 bases, with 11 bases separating them. This CDR3 contains 14 residues. This CDR3 reads CASSPDRGVNEQFF. In nucleotides, the CDR3 is TGTGCCAGCTCACCAGACAGAGGGGTCAATGAGCAGTTCTTC.

The J gene is TRBJ1-1, the V gene TRBV18; D is possibly TRBD1 (6 bases). CDR3 length: 14 residues. Between the trimmed V and J ends, which lost 4 bases and 5 bases, there was a span of 14 bases. CDR1 and CDR2 (germline): KGHSH, LQKENI. In DNA, the CDR3 is TGTGCCAGCTCACTAGGATTTAGGGGGACTGAAGCTTTCTTT. It yields the protein CASSLGFRGTEAFF.

The chain recombines TRBV30 with TRBJ2-7, with a weak D call TRBD2 (5 bases). The ends were cut back, 3 bases at V and 6 bases at J, with 9 bases in the middle. Germline CDR1 and CDR2: GTSNPN and SVGIG (reference sequence). The CDR3 spans 11 residues. In nucleotides, the CDR3 is TGTGCCTGGAGGGATGGGAGCGAGCAGTACTTC. Encoded protein: CAWRDGSEQYF.

The chain links TRBV19 to TRBJ1-2; 7 nucleotides line up with TRBD1. The CDR3 loop spans 13 amino acids. V lost 8 bases to trimming and J lost 0 bases; unmatched junction nucleotides: 3. The germline V gene has CDR1 LNHDA and CDR2 SQIVND (reference sequence). CDR3 DNA: TGTGCCAGTGGACAGGCTACTAACTATGGCTACACCTTC. Protein: CASGQATNYGYTF.

Here the CDR3 reads CASSLDPRGSVHEQFF. The CDR3 nucleotides are TGTGCCAGCAGCTTAGATCCGAGGGGCTCGGTCCATGAGCAGTTCTTC. This chain links TRBV7-3 with TRBJ2-1, with D perhaps matching TRBD1 or TRBD2 (5 bases each). V was trimmed by 2 bases and J by 8 bases, leaving 19 bases between them. Germline V CDR1 and CDR2: SGHTA, FQGTGA. The CDR3 length is 16 residues.

This chain uses TRBV30 with TRBJ2-5; 10 positions match TRBD1. Germline CDR1 reads GTSNPN; CDR2 reads SVGIG (reference sequence). The CDR3 loop spans 15 amino acids. V was pared by 5 bases and J by 5 bases, with 11 bases of the junction left unmatched. CDR3 sequence: CAWGPEDRGAETQYF. CDR3 coding DNA: TGTGCCTGGGGCCCGGAGGACAGGGGGGCCGAGACCCAGTACTTC. Full variable domain (rest looked up from reference TRBV30 and TRBJ2-5): SQTIHQWPATLVQPVGSPLSLECTVEGTSNPNLYWYRQAAGRGLQLLFYSVGIGQISSEVPQNLSASRPQDRQFILSSKKLLLSDSGFYLCAWGPEDRGAETQYFGPGTRLLVL.